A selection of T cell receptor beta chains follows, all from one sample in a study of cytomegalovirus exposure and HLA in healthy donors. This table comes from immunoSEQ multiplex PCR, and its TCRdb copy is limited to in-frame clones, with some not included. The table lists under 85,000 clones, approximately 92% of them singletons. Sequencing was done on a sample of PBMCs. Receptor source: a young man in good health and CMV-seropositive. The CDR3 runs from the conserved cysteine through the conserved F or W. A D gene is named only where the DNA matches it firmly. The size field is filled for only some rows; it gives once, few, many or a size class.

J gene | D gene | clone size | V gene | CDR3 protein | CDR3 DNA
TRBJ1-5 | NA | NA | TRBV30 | CAWSATGLRNQPQHF | TGTGCCTGGAGTGCGACAGGACTGCGCAATCAGCCCCAGCATTTT
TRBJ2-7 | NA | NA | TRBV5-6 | CASSPQTRTVTYEQYF | TGTGCCAGCAGCCCCCAGACGAGGACAGTTACCTACGAGCAGTACTTC
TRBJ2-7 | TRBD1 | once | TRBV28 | CASSPGQTYEQYF | TGTGCCAGCAGTCCGGGACAGACCTACGAGCAGTACTTC
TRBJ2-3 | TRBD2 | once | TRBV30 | CAWNGGGPVDTQYF | TGTGCCTGGAATGGGGGAGGGCCCGTCGATACGCAGTATTTT
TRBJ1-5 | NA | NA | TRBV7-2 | CASSLAGNNQPQHF | TGTGCCAGCAGCTTAGCGGGCAACAATCAGCCCCAGCATTTT
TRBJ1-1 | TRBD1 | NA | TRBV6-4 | CASSETYNLHGTGNTEAFF | TGTGCCAGCAGTGAAACCTACAACCTTCACGGGACAGGGAACACTGAAGCTTTCTTT
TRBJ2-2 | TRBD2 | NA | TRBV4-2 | CASSQQGLADGGTGELFF | TGTGCCAGCAGCCAGCAGGGACTAGCGGACGGGGGCACCGGGGAGCTGTTTTTT
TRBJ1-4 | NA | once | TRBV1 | CTSSPPGTSNEKLFF | TGCACCAGCAGCCCCCCCGGGACATCTAATGAAAAACTGTTTTTT
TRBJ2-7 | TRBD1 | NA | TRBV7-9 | CASSPGTEGIEQYF | TGTGCCAGCAGCCCCGGGACAGAGGGAATCGAGCAGTACTTC
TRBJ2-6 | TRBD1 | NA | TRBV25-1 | CASGTGVGANVLTF | TGTGCCAGTGGTACAGGGGTCGGGGCCAACGTCCTGACTTTC
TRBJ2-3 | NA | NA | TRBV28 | CASSLQRPGGADTQYF | TGTGCCAGCAGTTTACAGCGCCCCGGCGGAGCAGATACGCAGTATTTT
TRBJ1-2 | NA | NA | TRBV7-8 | CASSLSQAYGYTF | TGTGCCAGCAGCTTATCACAGGCCTATGGCTACACCTTC
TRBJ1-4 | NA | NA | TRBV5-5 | CASSPETGPGEKLFF | TGTGCCAGCAGCCCGGAAACAGGGCCGGGTGAAAAACTGTTTTTT
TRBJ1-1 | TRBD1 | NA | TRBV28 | CASSFGGQGSTEAFF | TGTGCCAGCAGTTTTGGGGGACAGGGAAGCACTGAAGCTTTCTTT
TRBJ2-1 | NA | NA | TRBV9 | CASSVYNYNEQFF | TGTGCCAGCAGCGTATACAACTACAATGAGCAGTTCTTC
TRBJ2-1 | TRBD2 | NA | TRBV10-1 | CASSETSGSSNEQFF | TGCGCCAGCAGTGAGACTAGCGGGAGCTCAAATGAGCAGTTCTTC
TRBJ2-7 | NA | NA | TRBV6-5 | CASSRSSYEQYF | TGTGCCAGCAGTCGCAGCTCCTACGAGCAGTACTTC
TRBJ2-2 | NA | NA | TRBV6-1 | CASSEKVANTGELFF | TGTGCCAGCAGTGAAAAGGTAGCAAACACCGGGGAGCTGTTTTTT
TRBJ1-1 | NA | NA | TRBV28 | CASSVPRVEAFF | TGTGCCAGCAGTGTCCCCCGGGTTGAAGCTTTCTTT
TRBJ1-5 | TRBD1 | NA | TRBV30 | CAWSPGDRVSNQPQHF | TGTGCCTGGAGTCCCGGCGACAGGGTTAGCAATCAGCCCCAGCATTTT
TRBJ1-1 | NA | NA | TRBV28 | CASSLWVSTEAFF | TGTGCCAGCAGTTTATGGGTGAGCACTGAAGCTTTCTTT
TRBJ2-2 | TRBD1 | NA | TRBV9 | CASNRQGANTGELFF | TGTGCCAGCAACCGACAGGGGGCGAACACCGGGGAGCTGTTTTTT
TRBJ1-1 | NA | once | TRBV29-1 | CSVEDQALTEAFF | TGCAGCGTTGAAGACCAAGCGCTGACTGAAGCTTTCTTT
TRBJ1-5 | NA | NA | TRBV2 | CASSEGQNYQPQHF | TGTGCCAGCAGTGAAGGACAGAACTATCAGCCCCAGCATTTT
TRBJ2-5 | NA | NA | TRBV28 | CATRLQETQYF | TGTGCCACAAGACTCCAAGAGACCCAGTACTTC
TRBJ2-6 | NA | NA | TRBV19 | CASIPTGDAGANVLTF | TGTGCCAGTATCCCCACGGGAGATGCTGGGGCCAACGTCCTGACTTTC
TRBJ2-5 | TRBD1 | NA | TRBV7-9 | CASSLSGGYETQYF | TGTGCCAGCAGCTTATCAGGGGGCTATGAGACCCAGTACTTC
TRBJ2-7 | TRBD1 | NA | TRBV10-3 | CATQPRDRNIYEQYF | TGTGCCACCCAGCCACGGGACAGGAATATCTACGAGCAGTACTTC
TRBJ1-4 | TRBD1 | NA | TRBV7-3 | CASSLGGPNEKLFF | TGTGCCAGCAGCCTAGGGGGCCCTAATGAAAAACTGTTTTTT
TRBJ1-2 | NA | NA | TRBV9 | CASSEGRWSYGYTF | TGTGCCAGCAGCGAAGGGAGATGGAGCTATGGCTACACCTTC
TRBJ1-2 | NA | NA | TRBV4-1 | CASSQQGGERYGYTF | TGCGCCAGCAGCCAACAAGGGGGAGAAAGATATGGCTACACCTTC
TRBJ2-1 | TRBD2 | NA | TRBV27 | CASSLLAPGLAVYNEQFF | TGTGCCAGCAGTTTATTGGCCCCCGGACTAGCGGTATACAATGAGCAGTTCTTC
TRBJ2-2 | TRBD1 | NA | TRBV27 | CASRFLDRGDTGELFF | TGTGCCAGCAGATTCCTCGACAGGGGAGACACCGGGGAGCTGTTTTTT
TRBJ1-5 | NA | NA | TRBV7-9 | CASSPPGGSNQPQHF | TGTGCCAGCAGCCCACCCGGGGGGTCCAATCAGCCCCAGCATTTT
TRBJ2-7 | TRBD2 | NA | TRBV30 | CAWTSGTGEQYF | TGTGCCTGGACTAGCGGGACCGGGGAGCAGTACTTC
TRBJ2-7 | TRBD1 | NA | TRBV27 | CASSRTGSNTYEQYF | TGTGCCAGCAGTAGGACAGGGTCAAACACTTACGAGCAGTACTTC
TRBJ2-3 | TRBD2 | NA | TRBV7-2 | CASSLAGLAGGPYTDTQYF | TGTGCCAGCAGCTTAGCAGGACTAGCGGGAGGGCCCTACACAGATACGCAGTATTTT
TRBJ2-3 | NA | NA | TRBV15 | CATSRGLGTDTQYF | TGTGCCACCAGCAGAGGACTAGGTACAGATACGCAGTATTTT
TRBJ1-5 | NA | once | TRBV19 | CASSIVGRGNQPQHF | TGTGCCAGTAGTATAGTCGGCAGGGGTAATCAGCCCCAGCATTTT
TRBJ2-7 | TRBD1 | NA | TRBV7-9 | CASSLRGRDPHEQYF | TGTGCCAGCAGCTTAAGGGGGCGTGATCCCCACGAGCAGTACTTC
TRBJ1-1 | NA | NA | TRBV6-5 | CASSRGDAEAFF | TGTGCCAGCAGTCGGGGGGATGCTGAAGCTTTCTTT
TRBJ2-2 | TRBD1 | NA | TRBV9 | CASSATDRPGTGELFF | TGTGCCAGCAGCGCAACGGACAGGCCAGGGACCGGGGAGCTGTTTTTT
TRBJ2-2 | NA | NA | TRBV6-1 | CASNTGKNTRELFF | TGTGCCAGCAACACAGGGAAGAACACCAGGGAGCTGTTTTTT
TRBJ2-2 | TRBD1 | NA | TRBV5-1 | CASSLGQGNTGELFF | TGCGCCAGCAGCCTAGGACAGGGGAACACCGGGGAGCTGTTTTTT
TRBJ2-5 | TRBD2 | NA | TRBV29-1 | CSVKLTAGEETQYF | TGCAGCGTGAAACTGACAGCGGGAGAAGAGACCCAGTACTTC
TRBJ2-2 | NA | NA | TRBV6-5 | CASGRRVEAGELFF | TGTGCCAGCGGGAGAAGGGTGGAGGCCGGGGAGCTGTTTTTT
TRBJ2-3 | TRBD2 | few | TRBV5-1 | CASSLEREGRDTQYF | TGCGCCAGCAGCTTGGAGCGGGAGGGCCGAGATACGCAGTATTTT
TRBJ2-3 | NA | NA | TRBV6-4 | CASSDSNQVTDTQYF | TGTGCCAGCAGTGACTCGAACCAGGTCACAGATACGCAGTATTTT
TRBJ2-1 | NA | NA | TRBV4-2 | CASRQSGDYNEQFF | TGTGCCAGCAGACAGTCAGGGGACTACAATGAGCAGTTCTTC
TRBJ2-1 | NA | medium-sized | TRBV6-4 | CASSDSASEYNEQFF | TGTGCCAGCAGTGACTCCGCCAGCGAATACAATGAGCAGTTCTTC
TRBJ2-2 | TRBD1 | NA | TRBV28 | CASSLGGTGLYGELFF | TGTGCCAGCAGTTTGGGCGGGACAGGGCTCTACGGGGAGCTGTTTTTT
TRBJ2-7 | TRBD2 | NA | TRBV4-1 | CASSQYKTSGTLSYEQYF | TGCGCCAGCAGCCAATATAAAACTAGCGGGACTCTAAGCTACGAGCAGTACTTC
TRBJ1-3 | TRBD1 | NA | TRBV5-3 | CARSLARDSRNTIYF | TGTGCCAGAAGCTTGGCCCGGGACAGTAGAAACACCATATATTTT
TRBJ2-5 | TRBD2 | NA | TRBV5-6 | CASSLGTSSETQYF | TGTGCCAGCAGCTTAGGGACTAGCTCAGAGACCCAGTACTTC
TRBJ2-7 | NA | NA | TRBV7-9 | CASSYQVYEQYF | TGTGCCAGCAGCTACCAGGTCTACGAGCAGTACTTC